This section outlines one T cell receptor beta chain sequence together with its context. Antigen: not known. The source of the sample is a study of radiation and T cells in renal cell carcinoma. Notes on the study in general: Intratumoral heterogeneity was not captured in these approximately 1 g regions. Top tumor clonotypes rose in blood 2 weeks post-radiation, then contracted.

The table came from immunoSEQ multiplex PCR; TCRdb's copy has only in-frame clones and leaves some out. The profile shows about 20,000 clones, just over 60% of them singletons. Treatment denoted: 15 Gy SBRT to primary tumor, nephrectomy 4 weeks later. The TCR originated in a woman between 70 and 85 years old with renal cell carcinoma. Sequencing was performed on tumor tissue, taken from a patient whose treatment included radiotherapy and nephrectomy.

DNA of the CDR3: TGTGCCAGCAGCTTAGTCGGAGCTGCAACTAATGAAAAACTGTTTTTT. Protein sequence: CASSLVGAATNEKLFF. V usage is TRBV7-2 and J usage is TRBJ1-4, with D unresolved. V lost 1 base to trimming and J lost 0 bases, with 9 bases between them. The CDR3 consists of 16 residues. The V gene's germline CDR1 is SGHTA and CDR2 FQGNSA.